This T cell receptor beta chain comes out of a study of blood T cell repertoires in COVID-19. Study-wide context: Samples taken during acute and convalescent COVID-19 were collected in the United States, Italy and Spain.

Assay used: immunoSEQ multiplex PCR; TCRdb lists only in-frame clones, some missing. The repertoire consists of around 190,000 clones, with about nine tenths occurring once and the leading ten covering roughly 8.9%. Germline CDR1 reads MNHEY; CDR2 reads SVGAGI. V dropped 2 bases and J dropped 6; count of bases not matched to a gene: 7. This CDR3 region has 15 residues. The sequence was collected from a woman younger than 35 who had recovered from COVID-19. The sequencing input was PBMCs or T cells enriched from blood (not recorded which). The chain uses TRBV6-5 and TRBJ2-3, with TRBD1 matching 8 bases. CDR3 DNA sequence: TGTGCCAGCAGTTACGATCTCCGGACAGGGGATACGCAGTATTTT. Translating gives CASSYDLRTGDTQYF.